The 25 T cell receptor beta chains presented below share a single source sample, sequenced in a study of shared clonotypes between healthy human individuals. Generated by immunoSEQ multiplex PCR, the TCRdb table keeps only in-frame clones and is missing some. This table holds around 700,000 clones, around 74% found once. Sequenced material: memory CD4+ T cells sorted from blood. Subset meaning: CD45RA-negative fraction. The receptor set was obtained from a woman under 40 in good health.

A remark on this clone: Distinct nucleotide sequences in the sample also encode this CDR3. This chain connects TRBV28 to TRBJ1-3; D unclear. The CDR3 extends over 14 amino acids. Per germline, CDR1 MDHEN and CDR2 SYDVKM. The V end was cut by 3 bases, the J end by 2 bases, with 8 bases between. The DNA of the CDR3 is TGTGCCAGCAGTTTGCGATCCGCTGGAAACACCATATATTTT. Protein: CASSLRSAGNTIYF.

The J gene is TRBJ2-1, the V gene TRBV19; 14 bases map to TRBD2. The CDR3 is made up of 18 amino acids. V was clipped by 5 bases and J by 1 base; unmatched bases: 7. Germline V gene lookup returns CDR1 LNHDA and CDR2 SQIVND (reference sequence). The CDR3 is CASSPGTSGSKSYNEQFF. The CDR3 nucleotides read TGTGCCAGTAGTCCTGGGACTAGCGGGAGTAAATCCTACAATGAGCAGTTCTTC.

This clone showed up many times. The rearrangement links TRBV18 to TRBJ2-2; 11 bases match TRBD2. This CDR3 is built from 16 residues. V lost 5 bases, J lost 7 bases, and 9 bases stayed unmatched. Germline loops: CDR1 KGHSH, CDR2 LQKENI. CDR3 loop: CASSEITSGSNGELFF. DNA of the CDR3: TGTGCCAGCTCAGAAATCACTAGCGGGAGTAACGGGGAGCTGTTTTTT. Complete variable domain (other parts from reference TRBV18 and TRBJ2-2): NAGVMQNPRHLVRRRGQEARLRCSPMKGHSHVYWYRQLPEEGLKFMVYLQKENIIDESGMPKERFSAEFPKEGPSILRIQQVVRGDSAAYFCASSEITSGSNGELFFGEGSRLTVL.

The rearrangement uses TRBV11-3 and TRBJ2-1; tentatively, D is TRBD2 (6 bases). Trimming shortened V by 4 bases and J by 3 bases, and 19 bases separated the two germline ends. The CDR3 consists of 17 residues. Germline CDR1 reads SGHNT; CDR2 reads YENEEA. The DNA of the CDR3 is TGTGCCAGCAGCTCCGGAGCGGGCGCGGAGAACTACAATGAGCAGTTCTTC. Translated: CASSSGAGAENYNEQFF. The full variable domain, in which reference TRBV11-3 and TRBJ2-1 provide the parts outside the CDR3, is EAGVVQSPRYKIIEKKQPVAFWCNPISGHNTLYWYLQNLGQGPELLIRYENEEAVDDSQLPKDRFSAERLKGVDSTLKIQPAELGDSAVYLCASSSGAGAENYNEQFFGPGTRLTVL.

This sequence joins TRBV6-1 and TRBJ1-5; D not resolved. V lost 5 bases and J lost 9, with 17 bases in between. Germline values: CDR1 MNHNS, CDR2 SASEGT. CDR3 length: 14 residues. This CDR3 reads CASSSTSDQVPQHF. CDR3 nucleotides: TGTGCCAGCAGTTCTACGTCGGATCAGGTGCCCCAGCATTTT.

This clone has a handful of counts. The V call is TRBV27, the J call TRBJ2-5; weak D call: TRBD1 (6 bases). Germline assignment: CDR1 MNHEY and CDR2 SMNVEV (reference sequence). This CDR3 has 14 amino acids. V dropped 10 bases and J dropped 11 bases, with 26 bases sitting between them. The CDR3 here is CATRQDATRGRQYF. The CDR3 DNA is TGTGCCACGAGACAGGACGCCACCCGAGGTAGGCAGTACTTC.

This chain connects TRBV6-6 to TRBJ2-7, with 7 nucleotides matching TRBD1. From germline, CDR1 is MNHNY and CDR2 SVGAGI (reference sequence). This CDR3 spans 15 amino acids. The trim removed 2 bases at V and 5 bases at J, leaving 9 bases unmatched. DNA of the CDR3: TGTGCCAGCAGTTACGCCGACAGGGAGAGTAACGAGCAGTACTTC. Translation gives CASSYADRESNEQYF.

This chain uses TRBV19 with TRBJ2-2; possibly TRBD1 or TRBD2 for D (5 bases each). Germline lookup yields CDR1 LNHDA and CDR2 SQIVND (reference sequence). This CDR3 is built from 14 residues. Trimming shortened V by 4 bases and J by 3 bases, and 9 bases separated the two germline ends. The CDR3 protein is CASSTLGDTGELFF. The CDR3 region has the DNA TGTGCCAGTAGTACCCTGGGGGACACCGGGGAGCTGTTTTTT.

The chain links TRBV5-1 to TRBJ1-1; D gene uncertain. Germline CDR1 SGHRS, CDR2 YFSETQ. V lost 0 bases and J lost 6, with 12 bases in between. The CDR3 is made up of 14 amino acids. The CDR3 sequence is CASSLGRSSPEAFF. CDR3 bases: TGCGCCAGCAGCTTGGGGAGAAGCTCTCCTGAAGCTTTCTTT.

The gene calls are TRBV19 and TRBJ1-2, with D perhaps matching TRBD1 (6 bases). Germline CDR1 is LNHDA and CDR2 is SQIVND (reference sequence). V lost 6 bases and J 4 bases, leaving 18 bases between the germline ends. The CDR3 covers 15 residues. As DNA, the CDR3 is TGTGCCAGTAGCGCCCCCCGGGGGGCCGGCTATGGCTACACCTTC. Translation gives CASSAPRGAGYGYTF.

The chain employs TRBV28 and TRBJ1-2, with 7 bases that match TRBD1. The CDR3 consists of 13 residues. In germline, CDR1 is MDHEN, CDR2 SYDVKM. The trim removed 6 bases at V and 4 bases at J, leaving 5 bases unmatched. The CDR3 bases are TGTGCCAGCAGGACGGGGACAGTCTATGGCTACACCTTC. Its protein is CASRTGTVYGYTF.

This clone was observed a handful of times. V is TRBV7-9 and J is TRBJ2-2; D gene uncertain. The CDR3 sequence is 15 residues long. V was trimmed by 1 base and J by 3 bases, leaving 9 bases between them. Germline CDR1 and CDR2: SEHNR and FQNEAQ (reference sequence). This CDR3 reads CASSLVESYTGELFF. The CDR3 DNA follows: TGTGCCAGCAGCTTAGTCGAATCCTACACCGGGGAGCTGTTTTTT.

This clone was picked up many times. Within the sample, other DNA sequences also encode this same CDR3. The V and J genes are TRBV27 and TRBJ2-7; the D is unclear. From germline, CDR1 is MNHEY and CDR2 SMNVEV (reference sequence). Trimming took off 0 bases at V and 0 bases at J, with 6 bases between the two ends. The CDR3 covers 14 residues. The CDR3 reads CASSLSLISYEQYF. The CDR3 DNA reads TGTGCCAGCAGTTTATCACTCATCTCCTACGAGCAGTACTTC.

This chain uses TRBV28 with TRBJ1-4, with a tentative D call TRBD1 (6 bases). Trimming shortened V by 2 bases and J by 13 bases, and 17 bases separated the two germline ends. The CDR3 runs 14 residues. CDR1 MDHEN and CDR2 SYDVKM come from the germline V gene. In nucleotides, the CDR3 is TGTGCCAGCAGTTTAATGGGGGCGTGGAAAAGACTGTTTTTT. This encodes CASSLMGAWKRLFF.

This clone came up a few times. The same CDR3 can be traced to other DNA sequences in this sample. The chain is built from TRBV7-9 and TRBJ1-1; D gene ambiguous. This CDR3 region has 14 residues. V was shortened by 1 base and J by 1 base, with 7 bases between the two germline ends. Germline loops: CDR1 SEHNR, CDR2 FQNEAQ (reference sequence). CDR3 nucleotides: TGTGCCAGCAGCTTAGGTGCGGGGAACACTGAAGCTTTCTTT. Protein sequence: CASSLGAGNTEAFF.

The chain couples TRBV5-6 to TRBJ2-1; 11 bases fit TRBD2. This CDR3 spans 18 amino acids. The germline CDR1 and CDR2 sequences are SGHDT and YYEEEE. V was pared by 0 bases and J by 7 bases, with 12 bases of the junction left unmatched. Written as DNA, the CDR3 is TGTGCCAGCAGCTTGGAATTAGCGGGAGGGCATAGTGTAAATGAGCAGTTCTTC. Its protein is CASSLELAGGHSVNEQFF.

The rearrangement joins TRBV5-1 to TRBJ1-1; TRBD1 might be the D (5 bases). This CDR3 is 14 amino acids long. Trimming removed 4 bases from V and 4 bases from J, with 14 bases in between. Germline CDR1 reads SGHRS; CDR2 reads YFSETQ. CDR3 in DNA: TGCGCCAGCAGCCCGGGACTTCGCAGCACTGAAGCTTTCTTT. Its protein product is CASSPGLRSTEAFF.

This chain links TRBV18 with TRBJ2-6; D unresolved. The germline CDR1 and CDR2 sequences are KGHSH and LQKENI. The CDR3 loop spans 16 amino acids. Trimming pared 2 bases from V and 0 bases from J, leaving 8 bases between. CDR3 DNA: TGTGCCAGCTCACCAGCCAGGAGCTCTGGGGCCAACGTCCTGACTTTC. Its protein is CASSPARSSGANVLTF.

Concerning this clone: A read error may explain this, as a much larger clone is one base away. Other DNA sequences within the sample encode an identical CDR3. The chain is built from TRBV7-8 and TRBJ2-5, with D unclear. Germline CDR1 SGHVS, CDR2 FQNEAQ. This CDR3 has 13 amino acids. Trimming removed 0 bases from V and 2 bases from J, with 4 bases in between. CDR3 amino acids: CASSLAQQETQYF. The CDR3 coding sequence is TGTGCCAGCAGCTTAGCACAGCAAGAGACCCAGTACTTC. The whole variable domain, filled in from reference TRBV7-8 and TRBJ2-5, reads GAGVSQSPRYKVAKRGQDVALRCDPISGHVSLFWYQQALGQGPEFLTYFQNEAQLDKSGLPSDRFFAERPEGSVSTLKIQRTQQEDSAVYLCASSLAQQETQYFGPGTRLLVL.

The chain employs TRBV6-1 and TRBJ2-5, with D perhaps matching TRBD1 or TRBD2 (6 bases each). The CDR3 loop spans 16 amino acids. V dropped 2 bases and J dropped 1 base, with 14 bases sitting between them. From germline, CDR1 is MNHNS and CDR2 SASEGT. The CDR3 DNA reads TGTGCCAGCAGTGAAAATCACTCGGGGGCCCAAGAGACCCAGTACTTC. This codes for CASSENHSGAQETQYF.

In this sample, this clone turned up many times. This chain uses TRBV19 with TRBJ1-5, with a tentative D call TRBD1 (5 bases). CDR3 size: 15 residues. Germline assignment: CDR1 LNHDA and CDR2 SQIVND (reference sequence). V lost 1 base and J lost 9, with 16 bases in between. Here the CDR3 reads CASSIAGGGRSPQHF. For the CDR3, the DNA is TGTGCCAGTAGTATAGCGGGCGGGGGACGTTCGCCCCAGCATTTT.

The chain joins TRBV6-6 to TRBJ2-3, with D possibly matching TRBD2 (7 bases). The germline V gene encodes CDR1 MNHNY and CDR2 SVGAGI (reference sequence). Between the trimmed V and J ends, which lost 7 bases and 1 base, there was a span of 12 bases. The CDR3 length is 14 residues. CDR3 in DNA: TGTGCCAGCACCGAGGGGGGGGGCACAGATACGCAGTATTTT. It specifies CASTEGGGTDTQYF.

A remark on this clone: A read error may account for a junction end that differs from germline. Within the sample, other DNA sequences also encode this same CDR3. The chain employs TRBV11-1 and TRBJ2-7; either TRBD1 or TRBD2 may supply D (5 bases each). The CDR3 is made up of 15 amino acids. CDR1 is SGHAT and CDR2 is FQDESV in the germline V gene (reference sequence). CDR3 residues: CASSSQVGSSYEQYF. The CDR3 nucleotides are TGTGCCAGCAGCTCACAGGTTGGGAGCTCCTACGAACAGTACTTC.

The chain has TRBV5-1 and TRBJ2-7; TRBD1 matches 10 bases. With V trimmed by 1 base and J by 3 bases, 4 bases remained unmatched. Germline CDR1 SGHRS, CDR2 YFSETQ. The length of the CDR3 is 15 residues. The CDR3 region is CASSLTGTGDYEQYF. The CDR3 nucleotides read TGCGCCAGCAGCTTGACCGGGACAGGGGACTACGAGCAGTACTTC.

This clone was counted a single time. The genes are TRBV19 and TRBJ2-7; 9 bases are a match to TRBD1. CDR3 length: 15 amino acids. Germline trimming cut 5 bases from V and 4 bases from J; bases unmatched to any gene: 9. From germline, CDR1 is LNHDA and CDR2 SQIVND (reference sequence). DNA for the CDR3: TGTGCCAGTAGTCCGCGGGGTGGGACAGGGTACGAGCAGTACTTC. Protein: CASSPRGGTGYEQYF.